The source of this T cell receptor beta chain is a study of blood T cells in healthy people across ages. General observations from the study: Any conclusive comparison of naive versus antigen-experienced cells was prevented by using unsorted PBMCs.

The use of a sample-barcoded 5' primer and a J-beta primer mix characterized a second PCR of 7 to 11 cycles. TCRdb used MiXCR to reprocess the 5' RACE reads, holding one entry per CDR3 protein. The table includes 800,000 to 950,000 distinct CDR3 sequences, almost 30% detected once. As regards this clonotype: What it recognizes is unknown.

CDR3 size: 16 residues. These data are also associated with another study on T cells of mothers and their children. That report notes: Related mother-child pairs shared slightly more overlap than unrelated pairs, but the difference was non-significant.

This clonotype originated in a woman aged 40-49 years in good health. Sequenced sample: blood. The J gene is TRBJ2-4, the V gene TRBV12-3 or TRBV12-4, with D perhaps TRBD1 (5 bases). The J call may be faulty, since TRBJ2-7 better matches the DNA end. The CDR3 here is CASNLGLRRQTYEQYF. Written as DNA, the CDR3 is TGTGCCAGCAACCTGGGGCTCAGGCGACAGACCTACGAGCAGTACTTC.